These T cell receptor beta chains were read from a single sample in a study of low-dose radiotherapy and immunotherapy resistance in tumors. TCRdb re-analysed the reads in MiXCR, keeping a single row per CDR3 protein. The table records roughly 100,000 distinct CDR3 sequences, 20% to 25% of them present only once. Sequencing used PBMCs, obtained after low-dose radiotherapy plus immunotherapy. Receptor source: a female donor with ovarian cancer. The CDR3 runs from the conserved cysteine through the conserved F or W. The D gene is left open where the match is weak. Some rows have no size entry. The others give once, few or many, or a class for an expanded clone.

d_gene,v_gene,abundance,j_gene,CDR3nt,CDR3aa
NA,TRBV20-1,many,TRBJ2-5,TGCAGTGCTAGAGGAGGGGGGGATGGGACCCAGTACTTC,CSARGGGDGTQYF
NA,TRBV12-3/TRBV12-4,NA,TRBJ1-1,TGTGCCAGCACCCAGACATTTAACACTGAAGCTTTCTTT,CASTQTFNTEAFF
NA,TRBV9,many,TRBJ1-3,TGTGCCAGCAGCCCGCACTCTGGAAACACCATATATTTT,CASSPHSGNTIYF
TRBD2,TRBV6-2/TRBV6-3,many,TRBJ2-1,TGTGCCAGCAGTTTTACTAGCGGGATCTCCGTCCATGAGCAGTTCTTC,CASSFTSGISVHEQFF
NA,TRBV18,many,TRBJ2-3,TGTGCCAGCTCACCACCGTTACCGGGCTCAGATACGCAGTATTTT,CASSPPLPGSDTQYF
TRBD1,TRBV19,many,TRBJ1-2,TGTGCCAGTAGCCTAGGCGGGCCGGCCGGGACAGGGGACGACTATGGCTACACCTTC,CASSLGGPAGTGDDYGYTF
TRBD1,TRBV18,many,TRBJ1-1,TGTGCCAGCTCACCACTTACAGGGGACTACACTGAAGCTTTCTTT,CASSPLTGDYTEAFF
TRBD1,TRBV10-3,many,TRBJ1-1,TGTGCCATCACCGGGGACAGCCTACTGAACACTGAAGCTTTCTTT,CAITGDSLLNTEAFF
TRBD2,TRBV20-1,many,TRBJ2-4,TGCAGTGCTAGAGATCAGCGGGAGGTCGGAAACATTCAGTACTTC,CSARDQREVGNIQYF
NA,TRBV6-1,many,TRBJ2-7,TGTGCCAGCACTGGTCTACTCTACGAGCAGTACTTC,CASTGLLYEQYF
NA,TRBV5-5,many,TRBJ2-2,TGTGCCAGCAGCTTCGGACCAAACACCGGGGAGCTGTTTTTT,CASSFGPNTGELFF
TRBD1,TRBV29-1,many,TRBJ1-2,TGCAGCGTTGAGAGGACAGGGGATGGCTACACCTTC,CSVERTGDGYTF
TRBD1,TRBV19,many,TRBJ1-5,TGTGCCAGTAGTCCAGCAGATCGAGGGGGCTCGGGTCAGCCCCAGCATTTT,CASSPADRGGSGQPQHF
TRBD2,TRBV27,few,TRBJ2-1,TGTGCCAGCAGGCGGGGACTAGCGGGAGTAGGTGAGCAGTTCTTC,CASRRGLAGVGEQFF
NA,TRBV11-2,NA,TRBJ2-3,TGCGCCAGCAGCTTGGTGGTTTTCACAGATACGCAGTATTTT,CASSLVVFTDTQYF
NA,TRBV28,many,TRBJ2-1,TGTGCCAGCAAGGTCTTGGTTAGCTCCTACAATGAGCAGTTCTTC,CASKVLVSSYNEQFF
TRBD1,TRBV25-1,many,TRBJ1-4,TGTGCCAGCAGTGAACGCCGGACAGGTCGCGTGTCGAGGCCTAATGAAAAACTGTTTTTT,CASSERRTGRVSRPNEKLFF
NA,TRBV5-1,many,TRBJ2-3,TGCGCCAGCTATCTAACAGGGATGGGCACAGATACGCAGTATTTT,CASYLTGMGTDTQYF
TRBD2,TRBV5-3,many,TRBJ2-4,TGTGCCAGCAGCCGGCTGCGGGAGAGGAACATTCAGTACTTC,CASSRLRERNIQYF
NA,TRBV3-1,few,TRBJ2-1,TGTGCCAGCAGCCAAGCCAGGGGGGCAACGATGGAGCAGTTCTTC,CASSQARGATMEQFF
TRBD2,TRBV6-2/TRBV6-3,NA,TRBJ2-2,TGTGCCAGCAGTAACGAACTAGCGGGGTCTGCGAACACCGGGGAGCTGTTTTTT,CASSNELAGSANTGELFF
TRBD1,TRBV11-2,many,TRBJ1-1,TGTGCCAGCAGCCCTCGGACAGGTTGGGTTGAGGATAACACTGAAGCTTTCTTT,CASSPRTGWVEDNTEAFF
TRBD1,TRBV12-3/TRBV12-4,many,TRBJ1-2,TGTGCCAGCAGGATAACCGGGACAGGGGGCAATGGCTACACCTTC,CASRITGTGGNGYTF
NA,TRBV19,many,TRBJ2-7,TGTGCCAGTAGTCGTGACTACTCTCTTACCTACGAGCAGTACTTC,CASSRDYSLTYEQYF
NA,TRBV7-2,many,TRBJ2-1,TGTGCCAGCAGCTCTTTAGGAGGAGAGCAGTTCTTC,CASSSLGGEQFF
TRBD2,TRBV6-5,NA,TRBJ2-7,TGTGCCAGCAGTTCACGACTAGCGGGAGACTACGAGCAGTACTTC,CASSSRLAGDYEQYF
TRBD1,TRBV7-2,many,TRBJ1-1,TGTGCCAGCAGCGCAAGACAGGGCCTCACTGAAGCTTTCTTT,CASSARQGLTEAFF
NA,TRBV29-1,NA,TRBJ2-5,TGCAGCGTTACCACAGGGGAAGCGGGAGAGACCCAGTACTTC,CSVTTGEAGETQYF
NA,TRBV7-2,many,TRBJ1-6,TGTGCCAGCAGCTTAGGACGTCGTTCACCCCTCCACTTT,CASSLGRRSPLHF
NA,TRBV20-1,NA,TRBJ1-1,TGCAGTGCTGCAACTGACGGGAACACTGAAGCTTTCTTT,CSAATDGNTEAFF
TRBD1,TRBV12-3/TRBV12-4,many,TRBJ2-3,TGTGCCAGCACCTTCGGGACAGGGAATGCAGATACGCAGTATTTT,CASTFGTGNADTQYF
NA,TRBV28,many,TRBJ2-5,TGTGCCAGCAGTTTAGGAGGGGAAGAGACCCAGTACTTC,CASSLGGEETQYF
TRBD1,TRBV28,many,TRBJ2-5,TGTGCCAGCAGGACAGGGGGCGAGGGAGAGACCCAGTACTTC,CASRTGGEGETQYF
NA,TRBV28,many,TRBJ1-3,TGTGCCAGCAGCGACTTCCCAAGAATATATTTT,CASSDFPRIYF
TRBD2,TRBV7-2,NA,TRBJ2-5,TGTGCCAGCATGGGTAGCGGGGCCCAAGAGACCCAGTACTTC,CASMGSGAQETQYF
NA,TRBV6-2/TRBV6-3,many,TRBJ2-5,TGTGCCAGCAGTTCTTCAGTAGAGACCCAGTACTTC,CASSSSVETQYF
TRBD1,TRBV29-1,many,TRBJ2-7,TGCAGCGTTCGTCCCAGGACAGGGGGAAACGAGCAGTACTTC,CSVRPRTGGNEQYF
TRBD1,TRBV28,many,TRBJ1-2,TGTGCCACCCCCGGGACAGCCTATGGCTACACCTTC,CATPGTAYGYTF
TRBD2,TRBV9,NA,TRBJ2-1,TGTGCCAGCAGCGTAGGGGCAACGCTAGCGGGGGGGAACTTC,CASSVGATLAGGNF
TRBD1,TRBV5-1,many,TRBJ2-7,TGCGCCAGCAGCGACAGGGTTCGGGACGAGCAGTACTTC,CASSDRVRDEQYF